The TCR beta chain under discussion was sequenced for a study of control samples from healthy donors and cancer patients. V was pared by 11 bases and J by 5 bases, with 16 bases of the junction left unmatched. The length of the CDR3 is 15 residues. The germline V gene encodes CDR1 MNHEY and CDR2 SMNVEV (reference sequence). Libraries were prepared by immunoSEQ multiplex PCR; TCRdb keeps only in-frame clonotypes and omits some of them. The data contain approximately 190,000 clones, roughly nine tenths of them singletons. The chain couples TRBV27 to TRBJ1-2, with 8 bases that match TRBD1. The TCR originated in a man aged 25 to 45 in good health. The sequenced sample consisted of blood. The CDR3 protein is CARRPQGAGGYGYTF. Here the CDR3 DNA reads TGTGCCCGCCGGCCGCAGGGGGCGGGGGGGTATGGCTACACCTTC.